These 2 T cell receptor beta chains came from one sample sequenced in a study of cytomegalovirus exposure and HLA in healthy donors. PCR used 60 Vbeta primers and 13 Jbeta primers. Sequenced by immunoSEQ multiplex PCR; TCRdb stores in-frame clones only, minus some. Of about 140,000 clones detected, 60% to 85% appear once; the ten largest clones hold more than 1.1%. The sequenced sample was PBMCs. The receptors originated from a woman in her 40s in good health and CMV-seronegative.

This clone was seen once. The chain recombines TRBV4-3 with TRBJ2-7; TRBD2 is a possible D gene (6 bases). CDR1 and CDR2 (germline): LGHNA, YSLEER. V gave up 2 bases and J gave up 7 bases, with 12 bases separating them. CDR3 length equals 13 residues. The CDR3 sequence is CASSQTTRCEQYF. Here the CDR3 DNA reads TGCGCCAGCAGCCAAACGACTAGGTGTGAGCAGTACTTC.

The chain joins TRBV5-1 to TRBJ1-1; the D gene is possibly TRBD1 (6 bases). Germline V lookup: CDR1 SGHRS, CDR2 YFSETQ. This CDR3 spans 15 amino acids. V was pared by 0 bases and J by 0 bases, with 9 bases between. CDR3 sequence (DNA): TGCGCCAGCAGCTTGGGTCGGGACATGAACACTGAAGCTTTCTTT. Protein: CASSLGRDMNTEAFF.